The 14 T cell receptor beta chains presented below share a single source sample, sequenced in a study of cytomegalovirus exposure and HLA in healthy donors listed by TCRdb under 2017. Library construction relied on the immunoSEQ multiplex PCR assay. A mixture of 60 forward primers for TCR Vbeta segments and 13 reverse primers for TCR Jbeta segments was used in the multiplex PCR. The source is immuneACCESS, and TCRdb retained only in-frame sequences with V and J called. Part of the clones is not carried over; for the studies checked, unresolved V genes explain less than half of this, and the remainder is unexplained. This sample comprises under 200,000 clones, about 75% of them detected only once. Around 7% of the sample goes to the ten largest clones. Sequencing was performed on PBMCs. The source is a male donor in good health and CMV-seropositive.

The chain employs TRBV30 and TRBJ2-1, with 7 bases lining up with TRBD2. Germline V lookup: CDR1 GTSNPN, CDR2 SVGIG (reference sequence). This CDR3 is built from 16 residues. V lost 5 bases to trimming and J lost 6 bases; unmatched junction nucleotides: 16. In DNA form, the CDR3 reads TGTGCCTGGTCATTAACAGTGGGCCCGGGAGGCAATGAGCAGTTCTTC. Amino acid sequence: CAWSLTVGPGGNEQFF.

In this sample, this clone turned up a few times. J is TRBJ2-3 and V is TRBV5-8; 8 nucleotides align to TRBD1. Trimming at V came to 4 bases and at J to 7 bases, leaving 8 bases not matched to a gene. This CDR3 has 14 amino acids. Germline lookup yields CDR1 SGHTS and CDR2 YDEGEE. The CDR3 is CASSLGQGYHTQYF. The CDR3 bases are TGTGCCAGCAGCCTAGGACAGGGTTATCATACGCAGTATTTT.

CDR3 sequence reads: CASSSQDRSSTDTQYF. The CDR3 nucleotides read TGTGCCAGCAGCTCGCAGGACAGGTCTAGCACAGATACGCAGTATTTT. This chain uses TRBV7-9 with TRBJ2-3, with TRBD1 identical over 7 bases. The CDR3 runs to 16 residues. Germline assignment: CDR1 SEHNR and CDR2 FQNEAQ (reference sequence). The trim removed 4 bases at V and 0 bases at J, leaving 7 bases unmatched. The whole variable domain, remainder taken from reference TRBV7-9 and TRBJ2-3, is DTGVSQNPRHKITKRGQNVTFRCDPISEHNRLYWYRQTLGQGPEFLTYFQNEAQLEKSRLLSDRFSAERPKGSFSTLEIQRTEQGDSAMYLCASSSQDRSSTDTQYFGPGTRLTVL.

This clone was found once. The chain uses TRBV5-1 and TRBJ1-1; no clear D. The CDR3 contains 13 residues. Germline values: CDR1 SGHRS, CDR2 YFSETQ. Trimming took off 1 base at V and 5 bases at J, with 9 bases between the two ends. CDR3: CASSLSGGTEAFF. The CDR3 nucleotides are TGCGCCAGCAGCTTGTCGGGTGGGACTGAAGCTTTCTTT.

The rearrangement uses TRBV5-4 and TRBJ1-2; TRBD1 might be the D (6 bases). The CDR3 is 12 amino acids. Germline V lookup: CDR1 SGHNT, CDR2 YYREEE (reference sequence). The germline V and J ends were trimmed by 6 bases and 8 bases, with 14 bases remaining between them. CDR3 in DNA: TGTGCCAGCACGGGACAAGGGATGGGCTACACCTTC. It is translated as CASTGQGMGYTF.

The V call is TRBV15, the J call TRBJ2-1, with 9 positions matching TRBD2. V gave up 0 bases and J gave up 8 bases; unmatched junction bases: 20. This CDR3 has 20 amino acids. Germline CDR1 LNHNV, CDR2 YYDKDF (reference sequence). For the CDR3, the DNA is TGTGCCACCAGCAGAGATAGAGATGGGGCGGGGGGGATCCTTCAGTATGAGCAGTTCTTC. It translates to CATSRDRDGAGGILQYEQFF.

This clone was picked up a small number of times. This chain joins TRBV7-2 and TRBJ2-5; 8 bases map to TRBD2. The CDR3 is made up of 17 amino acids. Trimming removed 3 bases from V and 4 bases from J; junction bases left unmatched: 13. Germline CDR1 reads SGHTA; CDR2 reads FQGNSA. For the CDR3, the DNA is TGTGCCAGCAGCTTCGGTAGCGGGGCCAGCAGGGTAGAGACCCAGTACTTC. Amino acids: CASSFGSGASRVETQYF.

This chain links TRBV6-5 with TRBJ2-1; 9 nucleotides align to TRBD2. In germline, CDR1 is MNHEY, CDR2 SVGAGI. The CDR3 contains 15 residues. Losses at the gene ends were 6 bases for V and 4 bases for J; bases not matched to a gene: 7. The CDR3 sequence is CASRGGLAGYNEQFF. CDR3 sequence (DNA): TGTGCCAGCAGGGGGGGACTAGCTGGATACAATGAGCAGTTCTTC.

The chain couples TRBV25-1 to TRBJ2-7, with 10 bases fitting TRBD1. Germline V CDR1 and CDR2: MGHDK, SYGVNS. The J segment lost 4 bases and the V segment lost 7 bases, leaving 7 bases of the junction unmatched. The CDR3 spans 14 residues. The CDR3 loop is CASISGTGVYEQYF. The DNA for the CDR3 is TGTGCCAGCATCTCCGGGACAGGGGTTTACGAGCAGTACTTC.

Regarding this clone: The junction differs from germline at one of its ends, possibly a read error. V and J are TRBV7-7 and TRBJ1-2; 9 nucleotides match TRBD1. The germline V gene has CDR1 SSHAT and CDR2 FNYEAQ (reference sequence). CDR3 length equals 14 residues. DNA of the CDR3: TGTGCTAGCAGGCCACAGGGGGCCGTCTATGGCTACACCTTC. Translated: CASRPQGAVYGYTF.

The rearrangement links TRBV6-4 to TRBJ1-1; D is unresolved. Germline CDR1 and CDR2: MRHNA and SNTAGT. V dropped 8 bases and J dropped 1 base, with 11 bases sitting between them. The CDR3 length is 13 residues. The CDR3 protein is CASRHSSNTEAFF. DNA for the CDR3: TGTGCCAGCCGCCACTCATCGAACACTGAAGCTTTCTTT.

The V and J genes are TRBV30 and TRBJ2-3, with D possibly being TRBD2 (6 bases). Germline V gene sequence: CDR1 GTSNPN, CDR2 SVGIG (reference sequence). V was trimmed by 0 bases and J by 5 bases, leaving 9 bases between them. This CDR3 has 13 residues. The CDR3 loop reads CAWSVTSGDTQYF. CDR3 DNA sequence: TGTGCCTGGAGTGTGACTAGTGGAGATACGCAGTATTTT.

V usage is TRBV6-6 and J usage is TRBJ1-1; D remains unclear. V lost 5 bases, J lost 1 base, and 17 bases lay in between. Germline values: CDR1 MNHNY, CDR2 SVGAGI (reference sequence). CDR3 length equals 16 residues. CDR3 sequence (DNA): TGTGCCAGCAGTCCCCCATCGGCGGCAAGGAACACTGAAGCTTTCTTT. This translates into CASSPPSAARNTEAFF.

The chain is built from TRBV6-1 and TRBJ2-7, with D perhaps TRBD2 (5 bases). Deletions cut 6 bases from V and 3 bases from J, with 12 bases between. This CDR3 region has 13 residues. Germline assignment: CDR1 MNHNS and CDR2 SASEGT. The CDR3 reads CASRGRGLYEQYF. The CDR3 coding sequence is TGTGCCAGCAGGGGTCGGGGTCTCTACGAGCAGTACTTC.